This is a list of T cell receptor beta chains from one sample in a study of cytomegalovirus exposure and HLA in healthy donors. The protocol was immunoSEQ multiplex PCR, while the TCRdb copy is restricted to in-frame clones and leaves out a portion. The sample has some 170,000 clones; 77% are singletons. Sequenced: PBMCs. These receptors were taken from a woman aged 30 to 39 in good health and CMV-seronegative. CDR3s include the opening cysteine and the closing phenylalanine or tryptophan. The order of the fields is J gene, V gene, D gene, clone size, CDR3 protein, CDR3 DNA. A D gene is named only where the DNA matches it firmly. Part of the rows lack a size; the others show once, few, many or a class for expanded clones.

>TRBJ2-1|TRBV11-1|.|.
CASSSVAVSSYNEQFF
TGTGCCAGCAGCTCAGTAGCGGTAAGCTCCTACAATGAGCAGTTCTTC
>TRBJ1-2|TRBV23-1|TRBD1|.
CASSPTLDRSIYGYTF
TGCGCCAGCAGTCCAACCTTGGACAGGAGCATCTATGGCTACACCTTC
>TRBJ2-5|TRBV5-1|TRBD2|few
CASSLGSGGGEQETQYF
TGCGCCAGCAGCTTGGGTAGCGGGGGGGGAGAACAAGAGACCCAGTACTTC
>TRBJ1-1|TRBV7-9|.|.
CASSREGGSNTEAFF
TGTGCCAGCAGTCGGGAGGGGGGCTCGAACACTGAAGCTTTCTTT
>TRBJ1-6|TRBV9|.|.
CASSTMGQGGSPLHF
TGTGCCAGCAGCACCATGGGGCAGGGAGGTTCACCCCTCCACTTT
>TRBJ2-6|TRBV27|.|.
CASSRRSATSSGANVLTF
TGTGCCAGCAGTCGAAGGTCCGCCACTAGCTCTGGGGCCAACGTCCTGACTTTC
>TRBJ2-3|TRBV5-1|.|.
CASSLAGGGGGTDTQYF
TGCGCCAGCAGCTTGGCCGGGGGCGGGGGTGGCACAGATACGCAGTATTTT
>TRBJ2-1|TRBV4-3|TRBD2|many
CASSHLIAGGSSSYEQFF
TGCGCCAGCAGCCACCTTATAGCGGGAGGGTCTTCTAGTTACGAGCAGTTCTTC
>TRBJ1-3|TRBV5-1|.|.
CASSFQPQGGNTIYF
TGCGCCAGCAGCTTTCAGCCACAGGGAGGAAACACCATATATTTT
>TRBJ2-3|TRBV4-1|.|.
CASSLQRGSRGDTQYF
TGCGCCAGCAGCTTACAGCGGGGGAGCAGGGGGGATACGCAGTATTTT
>TRBJ1-1|TRBV28|TRBD1|few
CASSLWGRWGQNYTEAFF
TGTGCCAGCAGTTTATGGGGGAGGTGGGGACAGAATTACACTGAAGCTTTCTTT
>TRBJ2-5|TRBV7-3|.|.
CASSLHREETQYF
TGTGCCAGCAGCTTACACAGGGAGGAGACCCAGTACTTC
>TRBJ1-1|TRBV4-2|.|.
CASSQDASNSKAFF
TGTGCCAGCAGCCAAGACGCGAGCAACTCCAAAGCTTTCTTT
>TRBJ2-1|TRBV5-6|.|once
CASSLSSSINEQFF
TGTGCCAGCAGCTTGTCCTCATCTATCAATGAGCAGTTCTTC
>TRBJ2-7|TRBV7-9|.|.
CASSLGSYEQYF
TGTGCCAGCAGCTTAGGGAGTTATGAGCAGTACTTC
>TRBJ2-1|TRBV5-5|TRBD1|.
CASSIYLGQGGNEQFF
TGTGCCAGCAGCATCTACCTGGGACAGGGGGGCAATGAGCAGTTCTTC
>TRBJ2-4|TRBV6-1|TRBD2|.
CASGSLGGSKNIQYF
TGTGCCAGCGGATCCCTGGGGGGGTCCAAAAACATTCAGTACTTC
>TRBJ1-2|TRBV5-6|.|.
CASSLGDPEGGYTF
TGTGCCAGCAGCTTGGGTGACCCTGAGGGTGGCTACACCTTC
>TRBJ2-7|TRBV2|TRBD1|.
CASSLRDRGGEQYF
TGTGCCAGCAGCCTTAGGGACAGGGGAGGCGAGCAGTACTTC
>TRBJ1-5|TRBV28|TRBD1|.
CASTSSWGTGPTSSQPQHF
TGTGCCAGCACCTCAAGTTGGGGGACAGGGCCAACCTCAAGTCAGCCCCAGCATTTT
>TRBJ2-5|TRBV5-4|TRBD2|.
CASSFRSGMETQYF
TGTGCCAGCAGCTTCCGTAGCGGGATGGAGACCCAGTACTTC
>TRBJ1-1|TRBV29-1|.|.
CSVRSEWNTEAFF
TGCAGCGTTCGGAGTGAATGGAACACTGAAGCTTTCTTT